Below are 21 T cell receptor beta chains sequenced from a single sample in a study of T cells in Graves' hyperthyroidism and ophthalmopathy (dated by TCRdb to between 2018 and 2021). To prepare the library, multiplex PCR was applied. Reads for this sample came from an Illumina HiSeq 2000. The TCR beta CDR3 regions were amplified from RNA transcripts. For the first round of RT-PCR on the TCR CDR3, the HTBI primer set was used together with the Qiagen OneStep RT-PCR kit. TCRdb's own reprocessing of the public reads used fastp at Q25 and MiXCR and kept productive beta chains. Rows with one shared CDR3 protein collapse into an entry with the most common genes and DNA. This sample is represented by hundreds of thousands of distinct CDR3 sequences; about half of them were singletons. About 8.2% of the sample is taken by the ten largest. Sequences were obtained from peripheral blood or thyroid tissue (not recorded which). Receptor source: a woman in her late teens or twenties with Graves' hyperthyroidism. Donor details come from another sample of the same person, matched by shared clones.

This clonotype has just a few counts. The rearrangement joins TRBV7-3 to TRBJ1-1; D is unresolved. CDR3 length: 14 amino acids. V lost 5 bases to trimming and J lost 1 base, with 11 bases between them. Germline lookup yields CDR1 SGHTA and CDR2 FQGTGA. This CDR3 is CASSQWAGNTEAFF. CDR3 bases: TGTGCCAGCAGCCAATGGGCTGGGAACACTGAAGCTTTCTTT. The whole variable domain, remainder taken from reference TRBV7-3 and TRBJ1-1, is GAGVSQTPSNKVTEKGKYVELRCDPISGHTALYWYRQSLGQGPEFLIYFQGTGAADDSGLPNDRFFAVRPEGSVSTLKIQRTERGDSAVYLCASSQWAGNTEAFFGQGTRLTVV.

As for this clonotype: A much larger clone differs by one base, so this may be a read error. Since no conserved phenylalanine or tryptophan closes the CDR3, a read error is the likely cause. The V and J genes are TRBV24-1 and TRBJ1-2; D may be TRBD1 (6 bases). The germline V gene has CDR1 KGHDR and CDR2 SFDVKD. V was shortened by 4 bases and J by 6 bases, with 14 bases between the two germline ends. The CDR3 consists of 14 residues. CDR3 coding DNA: TGTGCCACCAGTGACTCCGGACAGACTGATGGCTACACCCTC. Protein product: CATSDSGQTDGYTL.

V is TRBV24-1 and J is TRBJ2-5, with 8 positions matching TRBD2. CDR1 and CDR2 from the germline V gene are KGHDR and SFDVKD. CDR3 length: 16 residues. V lost 5 bases and J lost 0; bases outside the gene matches: 7. The CDR3 loop reads CATSATGGENQETQYF. DNA of the CDR3: TGTGCCACCAGTGCCACCGGGGGGGAGAACCAAGAGACCCAGTACTTC.

This clonotype was observed a few times. V usage is TRBV6-5 and J usage is TRBJ1-5; no clear D. V was cut by 4 bases and J by 0 bases, with 7 bases left in between. The CDR3 sequence is 14 residues long. In germline, CDR1 is MNHEY, CDR2 SVGAGI. CDR3 bases: TGTGCCAGCAGTTCCATGTATAGCAATCAGCCCCAGCATTTT. It encodes CASSSMYSNQPQHF.

The J gene is TRBJ1-4, the V gene TRBV2, with D uncertain. The V gene's germline CDR1 is SNHLY and CDR2 FYNNEI. The CDR3 totals 13 residues. V was cut by 5 bases and J by 7 bases, with 11 bases left in between. As DNA, the CDR3 is TGTGCCAGCAGTTTAACCGGGATTGAAAAACTGTTTTTT. Translated: CASSLTGIEKLFF.

This clonotype was seen a handful of times. The chain employs TRBV5-1 and TRBJ2-2; no clear D. This CDR3 is built from 14 residues. V lost 0 bases, J lost 4 bases, and 7 bases lay in between. Germline CDR1 is SGHRS and CDR2 is YFSETQ. CDR3: CASSLASLTGELFF. In DNA, the CDR3 is TGCGCCAGCAGCTTGGCGTCACTCACCGGGGAGCTGTTTTTT.

The chain joins TRBV7-2 to TRBJ1-5; unclear D gene. The CDR3 sequence is 18 residues long. V was clipped by 6 bases and J by 0 bases, with 21 bases between them. Germline V gene data show CDR1 as SGHTA and CDR2 as FQGNSA. This CDR3 is CASRPIGSYNYSNQPQHF. The CDR3 bases are TGTGCCAGCAGACCAATAGGGTCATACAATTATAGCAATCAGCCCCAGCATTTT.

This chain connects TRBV5-1 to TRBJ2-7, with 8 bases that match TRBD2. This CDR3 has 18 residues. Trimming cost V 0 bases and J 1 base; bases outside gene matches: 12. CDR1 and CDR2 (germline): SGHRS, YFSETQ. As DNA, the CDR3 is TGCGCCAGCAGCTTGGGATTGGGACGACTAGCGCCTTCCTACGAGCAGTACTTC. Protein: CASSLGLGRLAPSYEQYF. Combining the CDR3 with reference TRBV5-1 and TRBJ2-7 gives the whole variable domain KAGVTQTPRYLIKTRGQQVTLSCSPISGHRSVSWYQQTPGQGLQFLFEYFSETQRNKGNFPGRFSGRQFSNSRSEMNVSTLELGDSALYLCASSLGLGRLAPSYEQYFGPGTRLTVT.

There are many counts of this clonotype. One end of the junction fails to match germline, which may point to a read error. The chain joins TRBV12-3 or TRBV12-4 to TRBJ1-1; possibly TRBD1 for D (6 bases). The CDR3 is 12 amino acids. CDR3 region: CASSTVKGQPHF. The CDR3 nucleotides read TGTGCCAGCAGCACAGTTAAAGGACAGCCCCACTTT.

The chain uses TRBV7-9 and TRBJ2-5, with 10 bases that match TRBD1. The germline gives CDR1 SEHNR, CDR2 FQNEAQ (reference sequence). The CDR3 runs to 14 residues. V lost 6 bases to trimming and J lost 5 bases; unmatched junction nucleotides: 6. The CDR3 DNA is TGTGCCAGCAGTTTGGGACAGGGGTTCGAGACCCAGTACTTC. Protein product: CASSLGQGFETQYF.

This chain uses TRBV25-1 with TRBJ2-7, with D possibly being TRBD1 or TRBD2 (5 bases each). Germline values: CDR1 MGHDK, CDR2 SYGVNS. The CDR3 covers 17 residues. V was shortened by 6 bases and J by 0 bases, with 21 bases between the two germline ends. The CDR3 nucleotides are TGTGCCAGCAGCTTAGGCTACAGGCTAACTAGCTCCTACGAGCAGTACTTC. Residues: CASSLGYRLTSSYEQYF.

To note about this clonotype: One junction end disagrees with the germline gene, perhaps due to a read error. The gene calls are TRBV2 and TRBJ1-5; perhaps TRBD1 as D (5 bases). This CDR3 comprises 15 residues. Per the germline V gene, CDR1 is SNHLY and CDR2 is FYNNEI. The CDR3 protein is CASSPGGGFNEPQHF. In DNA, the CDR3 is TGTGCCAGCTCCCCCGGGGGAGGCTTCAATGAGCCCCAGCATTTT. Supplemented by reference TRBV2 and TRBJ1-5, the full variable domain reads EPEVTQTPSHQVTQMGQEVILRCVPISNHLYFYWYRQILGQKVEFLVSFYNNEISEKSEIFDDQFSVERPDGSNFTLKIRSTKLEDSAMYFCASSPGGGFNEPQHFGDGTRLSIL.

This chain joins TRBV2 and TRBJ1-5; tentatively, D is TRBD1 (6 bases). Germline V gene sequence: CDR1 SNHLY, CDR2 FYNNEI. The germline V and J ends were trimmed by 8 bases and 3 bases, with 11 bases remaining between them. The CDR3 has 13 amino acids. CDR3 DNA sequence: TGTGCCAGCGTAGGACAGTTCAATCAGCCCCAGCATTTT. This translates into CASVGQFNQPQHF.

This clonotype occurred a few times. The chain couples TRBV2 to TRBJ2-5; D unresolved. Germline V gives CDR1 SNHLY, CDR2 FYNNEI. The CDR3 covers 13 residues. Trimming left V 0 bases short and J 2 bases short, with 4 bases between. DNA of the CDR3: TGTGCCAGCAGTGAAGCGGGGCAAGAGACCCAGTACTTC. This encodes CASSEAGQETQYF.

This clonotype was found a few times. V gene TRBV15 combines with J gene TRBJ2-6; D is uncertain. The CDR3 is 10 residues long. Germline V gene data show CDR1 as LNHNV and CDR2 as YYDKDF (reference sequence). Trimming cost V 0 bases and J 18 bases, with 6 bases left between them. The CDR3 region is CATSRDVSTF. The CDR3 nucleotides are TGTGCCACCAGCAGAGACGTATCGACTTTC.

This clonotype has a handful of counts. V usage is TRBV4-1 and J usage is TRBJ2-5, with TRBD2 identical over 7 bases. Germline lookup yields CDR1 MGHRA and CDR2 YSYEKL. The CDR3 totals 14 residues. The V gene end was trimmed by 0 bases and the J gene end by 5 bases; junction bases not matched to a gene: 3. Here the CDR3 reads CASSQDAGGETQYF. The CDR3 DNA is TGCGCCAGCAGCCAAGATGCCGGGGGGGAGACCCAGTACTTC.

The V call is TRBV11-1, the J call TRBJ1-1; D may be TRBD1 (5 bases). Germline assignment: CDR1 SGHAT and CDR2 FQDESV (reference sequence). This CDR3 is 15 amino acids long. V lost 5 bases to trimming and J lost 1 base, with 14 bases between them. The CDR3 DNA sequence: TGTGCCAGCAGCCCTGAGGGAGGGGAGAACACTGAAGCTTTCTTT. Translating it yields CASSPEGGENTEAFF.

This clonotype has at least ten counts. V and J are TRBV7-2 and TRBJ2-7; D possibly corresponds to TRBD1 (5 bases). Trimming left V 1 base short and J 3 bases short, with 16 bases between. This CDR3 is 16 amino acids long. Per germline, CDR1 SGHTA and CDR2 FQGNSA. DNA of the CDR3: TGTGCCAGCAGCTTAGTGGGCGGCCAGGGTGGCTACGAGCAGTACTTC. As protein: CASSLVGGQGGYEQYF.

V usage is TRBV12-3 or TRBV12-4 and J usage is TRBJ1-5; 7 bases align to TRBD1. The CDR3 sequence is 15 residues long. The J segment lost 1 base and the V segment lost 3 bases, leaving 3 bases of the junction unmatched. The CDR3, as DNA: TGTGCCAGCAGTTTCGGGACAGCCAGCAATCAGCCCCAGCATTTT. Translating gives CASSFGTASNQPQHF.

The sample holds many counts of this clonotype. The rearrangement uses TRBV7-9 and TRBJ1-4; D is ambiguous. CDR3 size: 13 residues. The V and J ends lost 3 bases and 7 bases respectively, with 9 bases between them. Germline V lookup: CDR1 SEHNR, CDR2 FQNEAQ (reference sequence). CDR3 in DNA: TGTGCCAGCAGCTTCCGGGCCGGTGAAAAACTGTTTTTT. Translating it yields CASSFRAGEKLFF.

This clonotype was observed a handful of times. This sequence joins TRBV7-6 and TRBJ2-2, with 8 bases that match TRBD1. CDR1 is SGHVS, CDR2 FNYEAQ, per germline. The CDR3 extends over 16 amino acids. Losses at the gene ends were 3 bases for V and 5 bases for J; bases not matched to a gene: 8. The DNA for the CDR3 is TGTGCCAGCAGCTTTGGCGGGACAGGTTGGACCGGGGAGCTGTTTTTT. Its protein is CASSFGGTGWTGELFF.